This T cell receptor (beta chain) was documented in a study of blood T cell repertoires in COVID-19. The CDR3 is made up of 16 amino acids. The V segment lost 0 bases and the J segment 11 bases; nucleotides outside the gene matches: 8. Germline V CDR1 and CDR2: SGHRS, YFSETQ. Profiling relied on immunoSEQ multiplex PCR, and the TCRdb table lists in-frame clones only, not all of them. The repertoire holds 200,000 to 250,000 clones, with approximately 83% as singletons. The receptor was isolated from a man aged 25 to 45 who had recovered from COVID-19. V and J are TRBV5-1 and TRBJ2-6; 10 bases are shared with TRBD1. The sample was peripheral blood. The chain's CDR3 is CASSLVGTGEGDVLTF. CDR3 DNA sequence: TGCGCCAGCAGCTTGGTAGGGACAGGGGAAGGAGACGTCCTGACTTTC.